In this sample, the clone carrying this T cell receptor (beta chain) turned up a few times. In TCRdb, the reads were re-called with MiXCR into one record per CDR3 protein. The table includes 300,000 to 400,000 distinct CDR3 sequences, 9.5% detected once. V shed 6 bases and J shed 5 bases, with 12 bases lying between them. This CDR3 is 13 amino acids long. CDR1 is LNHDA, CDR2 SQIVND, per germline (reference sequence). The sample is drawn from a study of T cell repertoires in cytomegalovirus infection. V is TRBV19 and J is TRBJ2-3, with D unresolved. This clonotype was obtained from a human donor in good health (CMV status not recorded). Some clones in this sample may be carry-over from other donors' samples. The sample consisted of PBMCs. Here the CDR3 reads CASSLLSGDTQYF. As DNA, the CDR3 is TGTGCCAGTAGCCTCCTTTCGGGAGATACGCAGTATTTT. Full variable domain (rest looked up from reference TRBV19 and TRBJ2-3): DGGITQSPKYLFRKEGQNVTLSCEQNLNHDAMYWYRQDPGQGLRLIYYSQIVNDFQKGDIAEGYSVSREKKESFPLTVTSAQKNPTAFYLCASSLLSGDTQYFGPGTRLTVL.